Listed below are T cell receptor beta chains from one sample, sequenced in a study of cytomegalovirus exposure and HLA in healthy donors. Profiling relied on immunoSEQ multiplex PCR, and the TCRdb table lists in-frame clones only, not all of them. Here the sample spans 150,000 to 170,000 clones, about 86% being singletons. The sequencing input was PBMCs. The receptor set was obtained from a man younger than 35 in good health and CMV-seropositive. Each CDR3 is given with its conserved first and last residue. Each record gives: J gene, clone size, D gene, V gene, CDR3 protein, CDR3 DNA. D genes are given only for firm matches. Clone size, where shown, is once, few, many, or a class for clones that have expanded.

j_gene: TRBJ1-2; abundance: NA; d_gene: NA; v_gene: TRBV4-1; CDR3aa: CASSQVSGQNYGYTF; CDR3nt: TGCGCCAGCAGCCAAGTATCGGGACAAAACTATGGCTACACCTTC
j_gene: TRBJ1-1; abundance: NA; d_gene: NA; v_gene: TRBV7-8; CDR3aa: CASSSGSQAFF; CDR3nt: TGTGCCAGCAGCTCAGGCTCTCAAGCTTTCTTT
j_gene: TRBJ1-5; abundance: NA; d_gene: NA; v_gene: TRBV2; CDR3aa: CASSDRRGNQPQHF; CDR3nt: TGTGCCAGCAGTGATCGCAGGGGCAATCAGCCCCAGCATTTT
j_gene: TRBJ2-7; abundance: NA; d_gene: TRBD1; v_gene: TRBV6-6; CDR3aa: CASSPTGGGYEQYF; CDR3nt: TGTGCCAGCAGTCCGACAGGGGGCGGGTACGAGCAGTACTTC
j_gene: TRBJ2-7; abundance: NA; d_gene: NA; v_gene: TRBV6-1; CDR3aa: CASSGRGRGLGDEQYF; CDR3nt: TGTGCCAGCAGTGGCAGGGGACGAGGTTTGGGGGACGAGCAGTACTTC
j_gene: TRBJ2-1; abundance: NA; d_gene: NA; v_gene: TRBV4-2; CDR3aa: CASSQAVAEYNEQFF; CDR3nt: TGTGCCAGCAGCCAAGCTGTAGCGGAGTACAATGAGCAGTTCTTC
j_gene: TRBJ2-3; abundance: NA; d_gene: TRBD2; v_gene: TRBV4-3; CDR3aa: CASSHGRGGPDTQYF; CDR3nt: TGCGCCAGCAGCCACGGGCGGGGGGGCCCAGATACGCAGTATTTT
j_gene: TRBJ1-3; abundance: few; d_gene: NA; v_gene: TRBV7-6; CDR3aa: CASSRSEGNTIYF; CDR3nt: TGTGCCAGCAGCCGAAGCGAGGGAAACACCATATATTTT
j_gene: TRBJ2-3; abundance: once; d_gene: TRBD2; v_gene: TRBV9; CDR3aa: CASSVGTRSPDTQYF; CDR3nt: TGTGCCAGCAGCGTAGGGACTAGGTCGCCAGATACGCAGTATTTT
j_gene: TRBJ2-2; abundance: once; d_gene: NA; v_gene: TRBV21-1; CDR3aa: CASSKRPLSGGQTNPFTGELFF; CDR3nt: TGTGCCAGCAGCAAACGGCCCCTGAGCGGGGGGCAAACTAACCCCTTTACCGGGGAGCTGTTTTTT
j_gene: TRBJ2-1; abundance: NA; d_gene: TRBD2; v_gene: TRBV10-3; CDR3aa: CAIRRLAGNEQFF; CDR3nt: TGTGCCATCAGGAGACTAGCGGGCAATGAGCAGTTCTTC
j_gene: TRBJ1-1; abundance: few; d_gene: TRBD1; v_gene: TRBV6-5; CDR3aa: CASSPTGGHTEAFF; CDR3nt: TGTGCCAGCAGTCCGACAGGGGGCCACACTGAAGCTTTCTTT
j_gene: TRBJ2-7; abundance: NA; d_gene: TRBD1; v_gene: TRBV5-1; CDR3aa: CASSLAPGQGTHEQYF; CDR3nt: TGCGCCAGCAGCTTGGCCCCGGGACAGGGAACCCACGAGCAGTACTTC
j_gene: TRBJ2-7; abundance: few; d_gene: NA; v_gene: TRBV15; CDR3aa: CATSREGARDEQYF; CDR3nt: TGTGCCACCAGCAGGGAGGGGGCGCGGGACGAGCAGTACTTC
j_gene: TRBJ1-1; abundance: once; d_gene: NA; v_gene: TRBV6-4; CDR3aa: CASSADGRDTEAFF; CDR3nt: TGTGCCAGCAGCGCAGACGGGAGGGACACTGAAGCTTTCTTT
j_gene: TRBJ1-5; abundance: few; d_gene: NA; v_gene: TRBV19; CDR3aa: CASSPELPYQHF; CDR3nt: TGTGCCAGTAGTCCTGAACTGCCATACCAGCATTTT
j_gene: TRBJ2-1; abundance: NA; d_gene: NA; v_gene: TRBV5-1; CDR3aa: CASSLGGLYNEQFF; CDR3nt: TGCGCCAGCAGCCTCGGGGGGCTCTACAATGAGCAGTTCTTC
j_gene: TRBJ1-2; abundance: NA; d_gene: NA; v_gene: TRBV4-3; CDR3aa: CASSQEGARGYTF; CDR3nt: TGCGCCAGCAGCCAAGAGGGGGCTCGGGGCTACACCTTC
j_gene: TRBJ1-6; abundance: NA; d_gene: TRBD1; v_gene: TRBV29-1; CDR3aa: CSEIPGQLKGTLHF; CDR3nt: TGCAGCGAAATTCCGGGACAGCTAAAGGGGACCCTCCACTTT
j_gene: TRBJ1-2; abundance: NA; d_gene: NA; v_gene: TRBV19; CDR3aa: CASTIATPGYGYTF; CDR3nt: TGTGCCAGTACCATAGCGACCCCGGGCTATGGCTACACCTTC
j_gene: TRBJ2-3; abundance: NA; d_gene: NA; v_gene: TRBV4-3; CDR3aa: CASSPEGGYTDTQYF; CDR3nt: TGCGCCAGCAGCCCCGAAGGCGGATACACAGATACGCAGTATTTT
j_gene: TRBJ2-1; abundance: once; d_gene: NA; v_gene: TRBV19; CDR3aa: CASPPTSLINEQFF; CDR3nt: TGTGCCAGTCCTCCGACTAGTCTGATCAATGAGCAGTTCTTC
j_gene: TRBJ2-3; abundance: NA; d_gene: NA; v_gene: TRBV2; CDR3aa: CATSPPPGFTDTQYF; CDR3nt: TGTGCCACCTCTCCCCCCCCCGGGTTCACAGATACGCAGTATTTT
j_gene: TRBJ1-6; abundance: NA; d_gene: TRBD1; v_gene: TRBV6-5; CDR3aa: CASSASGGKNSPLHF; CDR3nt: TGTGCCAGCAGCGCCTCAGGGGGCAAGAATTCACCCCTCCACTTT
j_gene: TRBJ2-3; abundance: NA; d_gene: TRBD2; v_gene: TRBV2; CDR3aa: CASSTSGDTQYF; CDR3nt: TGTGCCAGCAGCACTAGCGGAGATACGCAGTATTTT
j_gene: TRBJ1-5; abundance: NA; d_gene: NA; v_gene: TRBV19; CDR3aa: CASSDKLASNQPQHF; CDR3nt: TGTGCCAGTAGTGATAAACTAGCTTCCAATCAGCCCCAGCATTTT
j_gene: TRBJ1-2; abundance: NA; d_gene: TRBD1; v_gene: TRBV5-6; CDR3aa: CASSLAGAGGSNGYTF; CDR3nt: TGTGCCAGCAGCTTGGCCGGCGCAGGGGGTTCAAATGGCTACACCTTC
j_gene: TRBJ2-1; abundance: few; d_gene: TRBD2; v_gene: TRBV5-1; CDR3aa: CASSLKSSGSNEQFF; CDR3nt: TGCGCCAGCAGCTTGAAATCTAGCGGGAGCAATGAGCAGTTCTTC
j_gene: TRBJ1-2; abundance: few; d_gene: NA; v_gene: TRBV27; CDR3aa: CASSSREGFDGYTF; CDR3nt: TGTGCCAGCAGTAGCAGGGAAGGTTTTGATGGCTACACCTTC
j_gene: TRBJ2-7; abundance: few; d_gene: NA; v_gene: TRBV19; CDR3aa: CASSIAGEGEQYF; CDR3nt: TGTGCCAGTAGTATAGCGGGAGAGGGCGAGCAGTACTTC
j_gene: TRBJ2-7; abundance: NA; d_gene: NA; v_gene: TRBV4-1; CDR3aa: CASSQGGNTDSRGYEQYF; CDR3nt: TGCGCCAGCAGCCAGGGGGGGAACACGGATTCCAGGGGCTACGAGCAGTACTTC
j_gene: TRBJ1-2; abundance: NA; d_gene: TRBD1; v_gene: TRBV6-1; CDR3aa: CASSDPRDRDYGYTF; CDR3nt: TGTGCCAGCAGTGACCCCAGGGACAGAGACTATGGCTACACCTTC
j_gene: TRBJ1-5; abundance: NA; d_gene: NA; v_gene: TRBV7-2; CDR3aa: CASSPRGEQPQHF; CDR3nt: TGTGCCAGCAGCCCCCGGGGGGAACAGCCCCAGCATTTT
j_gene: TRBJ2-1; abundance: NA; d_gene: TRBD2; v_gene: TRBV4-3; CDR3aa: CASSPRLTSGVVDEQFF; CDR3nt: TGCGCCAGCAGCCCCCGTCTCACTAGCGGGGTGGTAGATGAGCAGTTCTTC
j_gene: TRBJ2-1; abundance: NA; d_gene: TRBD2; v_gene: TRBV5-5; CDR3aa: CASSLVLAGVGEQFF; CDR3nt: TGTGCCAGCAGCTTGGTCCTAGCGGGAGTCGGTGAGCAGTTCTTC
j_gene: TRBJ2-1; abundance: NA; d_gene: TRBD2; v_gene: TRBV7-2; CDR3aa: CASSLARTSGGDEQFF; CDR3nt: TGTGCCAGCAGCTTGGCTAGGACTAGCGGGGGGGATGAGCAGTTCTTC
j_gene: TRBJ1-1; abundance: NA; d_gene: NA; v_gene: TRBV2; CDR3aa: CASRTEGEGTEAFF; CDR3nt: TGTGCCAGCAGAACGGAGGGAGAGGGCACTGAAGCTTTCTTT
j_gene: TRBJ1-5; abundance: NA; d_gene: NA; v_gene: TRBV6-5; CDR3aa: CASSVGQPSNQPQHF; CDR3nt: TGTGCCAGCAGCGTCGGACAGCCAAGCAATCAGCCCCAGCATTTT
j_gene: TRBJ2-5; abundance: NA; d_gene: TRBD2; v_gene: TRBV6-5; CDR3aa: CASSGLAGGQETQYF; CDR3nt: TGTGCCAGCAGTGGACTAGCGGGGGGCCAAGAGACCCAGTACTTC
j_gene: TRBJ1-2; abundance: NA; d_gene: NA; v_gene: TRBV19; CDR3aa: CASSIKPTNYGYTF; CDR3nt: TGTGCCAGTAGCATAAAACCTACTAACTATGGCTACACCTTC
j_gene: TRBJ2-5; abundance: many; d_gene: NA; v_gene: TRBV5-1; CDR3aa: CASSSQGQETQYF; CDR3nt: TGCGCCAGCAGCAGCCAGGGGCAAGAGACCCAGTACTTC
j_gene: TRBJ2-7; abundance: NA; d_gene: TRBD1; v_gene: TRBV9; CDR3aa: CASSVGGQGAREQYF; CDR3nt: TGTGCCAGCAGCGTAGGGGGACAGGGGGCACGCGAGCAGTACTTC
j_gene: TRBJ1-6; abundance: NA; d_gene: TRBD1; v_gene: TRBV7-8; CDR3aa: CASSLGTGSRPYNSPLHF; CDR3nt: TGTGCCAGCAGCCTCGGGACAGGGAGTCGTCCGTATAATTCACCCCTCCACTTT
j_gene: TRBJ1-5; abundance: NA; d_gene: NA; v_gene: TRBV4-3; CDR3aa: CASSQQGNQPQHF; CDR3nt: TGCGCCAGCAGCCAACAGGGGAATCAGCCCCAGCATTTT
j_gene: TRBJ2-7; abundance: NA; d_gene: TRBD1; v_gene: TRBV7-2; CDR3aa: CASSFPGTGAREQYF; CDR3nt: TGTGCCAGCAGCTTTCCAGGGACAGGGGCCAGGGAGCAGTACTTC
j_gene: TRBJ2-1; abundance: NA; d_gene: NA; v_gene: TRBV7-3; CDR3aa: CASSLTGALLSSYNEQFF; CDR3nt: TGTGCCAGCAGCTTAACAGGGGCCCTACTGAGCTCCTACAATGAGCAGTTCTTC
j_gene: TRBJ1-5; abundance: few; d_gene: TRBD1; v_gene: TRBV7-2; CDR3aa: CASSTRQGDQPQHF; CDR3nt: TGTGCCAGCAGCACCCGACAGGGGGATCAGCCCCAGCATTTT
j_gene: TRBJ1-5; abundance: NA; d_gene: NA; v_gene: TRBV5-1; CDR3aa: CASSLEGGNQPQHF; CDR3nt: TGCGCCAGCAGCTTGGAGGGAGGCAATCAGCCCCAGCATTTT
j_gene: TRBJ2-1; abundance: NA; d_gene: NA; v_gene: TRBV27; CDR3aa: CASSLRRGASYNEQFF; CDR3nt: TGTGCCAGCAGTTTAAGGCGGGGAGCCTCCTACAATGAGCAGTTCTTC